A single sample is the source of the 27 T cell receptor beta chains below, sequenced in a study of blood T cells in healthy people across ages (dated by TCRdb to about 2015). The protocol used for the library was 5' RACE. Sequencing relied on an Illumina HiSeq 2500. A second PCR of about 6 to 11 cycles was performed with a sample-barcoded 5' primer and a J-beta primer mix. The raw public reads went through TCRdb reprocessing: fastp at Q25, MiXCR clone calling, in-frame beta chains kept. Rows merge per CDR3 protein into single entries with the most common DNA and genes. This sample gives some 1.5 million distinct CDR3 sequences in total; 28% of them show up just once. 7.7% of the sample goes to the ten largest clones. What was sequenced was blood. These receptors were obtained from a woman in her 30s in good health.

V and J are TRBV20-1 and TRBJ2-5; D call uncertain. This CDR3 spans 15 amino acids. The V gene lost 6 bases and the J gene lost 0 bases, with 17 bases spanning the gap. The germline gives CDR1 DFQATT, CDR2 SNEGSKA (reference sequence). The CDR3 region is CSAPEWGWYQETQYF. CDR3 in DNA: TGCAGTGCACCAGAATGGGGTTGGTACCAAGAGACCCAGTACTTC.

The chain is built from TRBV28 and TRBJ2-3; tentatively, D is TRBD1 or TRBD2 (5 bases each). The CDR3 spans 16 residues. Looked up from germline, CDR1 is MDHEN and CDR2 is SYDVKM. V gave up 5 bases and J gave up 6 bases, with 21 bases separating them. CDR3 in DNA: TGTGCCAGCAGTCGGAGACTATTTCAGGGCGCGGATACGCAGTATTTT. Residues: CASSRRLFQGADTQYF.

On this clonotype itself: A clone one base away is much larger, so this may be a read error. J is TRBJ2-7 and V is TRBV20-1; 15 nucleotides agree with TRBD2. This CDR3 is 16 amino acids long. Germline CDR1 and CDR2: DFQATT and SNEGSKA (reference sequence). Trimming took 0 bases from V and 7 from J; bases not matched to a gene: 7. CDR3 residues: CSAREGLAGGLNEQYF. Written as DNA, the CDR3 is TGCAGTGCTAGAGAGGGACTAGCGGGAGGACTAAATGAGCAGTACTTC.

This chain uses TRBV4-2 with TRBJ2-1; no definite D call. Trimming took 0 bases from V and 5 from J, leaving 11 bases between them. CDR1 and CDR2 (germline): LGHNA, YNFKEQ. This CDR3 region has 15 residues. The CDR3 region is CASSQDFDKHNEQFF. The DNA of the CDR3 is TGTGCCAGCAGCCAAGATTTCGACAAACACAATGAGCAGTTCTTC.

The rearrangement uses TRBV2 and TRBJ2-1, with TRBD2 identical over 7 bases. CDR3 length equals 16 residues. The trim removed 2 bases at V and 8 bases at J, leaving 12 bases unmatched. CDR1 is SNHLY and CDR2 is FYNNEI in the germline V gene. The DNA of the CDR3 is TGTGCCAGCAGTGAACTAGCGGCCCTGAGGGTAGATGAGCAGTTCTTC. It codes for CASSELAALRVDEQFF.

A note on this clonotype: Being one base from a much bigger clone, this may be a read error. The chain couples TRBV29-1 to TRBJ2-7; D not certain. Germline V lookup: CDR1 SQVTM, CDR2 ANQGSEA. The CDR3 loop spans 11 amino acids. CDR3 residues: CSATEPYERYF. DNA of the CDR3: TGCAGCGCGACTGAGCCCTACGAGCGGTACTTC.

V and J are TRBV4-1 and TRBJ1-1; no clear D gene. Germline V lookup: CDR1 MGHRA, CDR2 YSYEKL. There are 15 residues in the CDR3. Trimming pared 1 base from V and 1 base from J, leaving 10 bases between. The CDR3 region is CASSQVDPPNTEAFF. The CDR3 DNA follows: TGCGCCAGCAGCCAAGTAGACCCGCCGAACACTGAAGCTTTCTTT.

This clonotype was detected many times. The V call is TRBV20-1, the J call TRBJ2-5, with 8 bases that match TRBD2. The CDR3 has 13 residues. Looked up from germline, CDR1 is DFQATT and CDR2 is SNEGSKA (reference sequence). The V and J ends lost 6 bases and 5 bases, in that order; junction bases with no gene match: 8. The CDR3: CSAGTRLLETQYF. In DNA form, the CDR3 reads TGCAGTGCCGGGACTAGACTTTTGGAGACCCAGTACTTC.

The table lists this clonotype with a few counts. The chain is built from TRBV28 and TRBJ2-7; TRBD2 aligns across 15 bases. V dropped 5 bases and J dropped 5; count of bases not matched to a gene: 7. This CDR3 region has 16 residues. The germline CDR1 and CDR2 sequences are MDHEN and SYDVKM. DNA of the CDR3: TGTGCCAGCAGTCTTAGGACTAGCGGGGGGGCAAACGAGCAGTACTTC. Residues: CASSLRTSGGANEQYF.

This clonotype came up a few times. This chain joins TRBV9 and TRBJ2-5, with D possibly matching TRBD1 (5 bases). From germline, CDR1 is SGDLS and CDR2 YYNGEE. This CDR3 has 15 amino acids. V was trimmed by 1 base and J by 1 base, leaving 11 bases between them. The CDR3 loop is CASSVWGRGQETQYF. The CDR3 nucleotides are TGTGCCAGCAGCGTATGGGGTAGGGGCCAAGAGACCCAGTACTTC. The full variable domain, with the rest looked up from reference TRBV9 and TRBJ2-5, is DSGVTQTPKHLITATGQRVTLRCSPRSGDLSVYWYQQSLDQGLQFLIQYYNGEERAKGNILERFSAQQFPDLHSELNLSSLELGDSALYFCASSVWGRGQETQYFGPGTRLLVL.

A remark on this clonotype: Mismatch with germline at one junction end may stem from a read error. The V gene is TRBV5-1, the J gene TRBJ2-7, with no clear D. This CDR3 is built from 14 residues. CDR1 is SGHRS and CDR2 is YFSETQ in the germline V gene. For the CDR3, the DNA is TGCGCCAGCAGCCCCTACGAGGTTGAGAACGAGCAGGACTTC. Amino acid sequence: CASSPYEVENEQDF.

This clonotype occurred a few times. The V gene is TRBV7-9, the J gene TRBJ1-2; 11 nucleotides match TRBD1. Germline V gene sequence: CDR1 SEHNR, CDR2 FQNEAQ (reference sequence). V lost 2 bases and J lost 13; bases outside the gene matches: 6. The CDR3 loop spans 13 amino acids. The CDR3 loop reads CASSLSGQGAVTF. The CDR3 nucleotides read TGTGCCAGCAGCTTATCCGGACAGGGGGCTGTCACCTTC.

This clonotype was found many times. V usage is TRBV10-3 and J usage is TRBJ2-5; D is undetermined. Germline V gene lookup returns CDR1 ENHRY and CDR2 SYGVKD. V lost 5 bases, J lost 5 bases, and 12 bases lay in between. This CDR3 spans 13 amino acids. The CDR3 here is CAISRRSAETQYF. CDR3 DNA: TGTGCCATCAGTCGACGGAGCGCGGAGACCCAGTACTTC.

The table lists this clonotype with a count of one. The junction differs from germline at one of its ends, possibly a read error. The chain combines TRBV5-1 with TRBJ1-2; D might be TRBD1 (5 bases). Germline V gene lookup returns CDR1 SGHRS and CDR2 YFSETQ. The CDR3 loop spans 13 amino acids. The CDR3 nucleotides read TGTGCCAGCAGACCCAGGGCTAACTATGGCTACACCTTC. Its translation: CASRPRANYGYTF.

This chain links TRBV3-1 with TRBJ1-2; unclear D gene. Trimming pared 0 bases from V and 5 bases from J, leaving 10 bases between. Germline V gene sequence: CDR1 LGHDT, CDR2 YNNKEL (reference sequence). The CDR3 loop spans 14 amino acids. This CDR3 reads CASSQDLVSYGYTF. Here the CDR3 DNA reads TGTGCCAGCAGCCAAGATCTAGTTTCATATGGCTACACCTTC.

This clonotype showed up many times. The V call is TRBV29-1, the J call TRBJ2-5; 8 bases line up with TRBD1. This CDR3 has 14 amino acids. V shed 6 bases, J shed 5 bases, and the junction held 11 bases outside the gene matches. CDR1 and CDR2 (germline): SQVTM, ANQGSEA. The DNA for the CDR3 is TGCAGCGTCCCCTCAGGACAGGGTCCGGAGACCCAGTACTTC. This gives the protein CSVPSGQGPETQYF. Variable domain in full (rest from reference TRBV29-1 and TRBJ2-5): SAVISQKPSRDICQRGTSLTIQCQVDSQVTMMFWYRQQPGQSLTLIATANQGSEATYESGFVIDKFPISRPNLTFSTLTVSNMSPEDSSIYLCSVPSGQGPETQYFGPGTRLLVL.

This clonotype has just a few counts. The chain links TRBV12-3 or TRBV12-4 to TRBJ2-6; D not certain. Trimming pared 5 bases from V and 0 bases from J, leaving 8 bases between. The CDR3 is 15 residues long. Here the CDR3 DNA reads TGTGCCAGCAGTATCAGAGACTCTGGGGCCAACGTCCTGACTTTC. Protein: CASSIRDSGANVLTF.

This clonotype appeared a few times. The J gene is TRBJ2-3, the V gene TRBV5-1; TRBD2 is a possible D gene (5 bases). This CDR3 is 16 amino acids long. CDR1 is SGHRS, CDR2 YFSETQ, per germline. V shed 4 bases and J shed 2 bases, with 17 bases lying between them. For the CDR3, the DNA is TGCGCCAGCAGCGTGGGGATCATGAGGGACACAGATACGCAGTATTTT. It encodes CASSVGIMRDTDTQYF.

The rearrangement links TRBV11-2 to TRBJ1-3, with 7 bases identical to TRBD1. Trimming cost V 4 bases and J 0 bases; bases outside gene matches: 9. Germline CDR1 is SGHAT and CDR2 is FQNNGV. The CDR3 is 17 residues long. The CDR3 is CASSSLDRRSSGNTIYF. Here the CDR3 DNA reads TGTGCCAGCAGCTCCTTGGACAGGCGATCCTCTGGAAACACCATATATTTT.

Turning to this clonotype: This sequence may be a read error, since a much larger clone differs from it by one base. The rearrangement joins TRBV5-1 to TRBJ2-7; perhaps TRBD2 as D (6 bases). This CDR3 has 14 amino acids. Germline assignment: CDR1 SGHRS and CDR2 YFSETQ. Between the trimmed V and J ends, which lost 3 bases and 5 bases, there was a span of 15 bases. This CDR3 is CASSWVAGSNEQYF. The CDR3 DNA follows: TGCGCCAGCAGCTGGGTCGCGGGGTCCAACGAGCAGTACTTC.

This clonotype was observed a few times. The CDR3 nucleotides read TGCAGTGCTAGAGCTACACAGGGTTACGAGCAGTACTTC. Protein: CSARATQGYEQYF. The chain links TRBV20-1 to TRBJ2-5; the D gene is possibly TRBD1 (6 bases). The J call could be wrong; TRBJ2-7 is a better fit for the DNA end. The germline CDR1 and CDR2 sequences are DFQATT and SNEGSKA (reference sequence). The CDR3 extends over 13 amino acids.

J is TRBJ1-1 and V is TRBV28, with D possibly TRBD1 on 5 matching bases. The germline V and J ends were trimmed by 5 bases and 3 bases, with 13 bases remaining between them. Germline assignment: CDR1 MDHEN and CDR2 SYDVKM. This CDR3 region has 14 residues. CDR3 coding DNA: TGTGCCAGCAGTCTGCCAGGGATGCACACTGAAGCTTTCTTT. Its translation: CASSLPGMHTEAFF.

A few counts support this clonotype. The CDR3 DNA sequence: TGTGCCAGCAGTTACTCGTGGGGGGCAGGGGCTTACAATGAGCAGTTCTTC. It codes for CASSYSWGAGAYNEQFF. The rearrangement uses TRBV6-6 and TRBJ2-1, with D perhaps matching TRBD1 or TRBD2 (6 bases each). Germline values: CDR1 MNHNY, CDR2 SVGAGI (reference sequence). This CDR3 is built from 17 residues. V was shortened by 0 bases and J by 4 bases, with 16 bases between the two germline ends.

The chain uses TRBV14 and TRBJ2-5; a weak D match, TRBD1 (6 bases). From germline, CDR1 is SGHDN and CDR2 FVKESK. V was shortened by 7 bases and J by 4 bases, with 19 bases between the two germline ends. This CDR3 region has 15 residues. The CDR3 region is CASIRTDRSRETQYF. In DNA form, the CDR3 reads TGTGCCAGCATCCGGACCGACAGGAGCCGAGAGACCCAGTACTTC.

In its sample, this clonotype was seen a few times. The CDR3: CASRGGLAGVNEQYF. In nucleotides, the CDR3 is TGTGCCAGCAGGGGGGGACTAGCGGGAGTCAACGAGCAGTACTTC. The rearrangement uses TRBV12-3 or TRBV12-4 and TRBJ2-7; 14 bases line up with TRBD2. The CDR3 runs 15 residues. V lost 6 bases to trimming and J lost 5 bases; unmatched junction nucleotides: 6.

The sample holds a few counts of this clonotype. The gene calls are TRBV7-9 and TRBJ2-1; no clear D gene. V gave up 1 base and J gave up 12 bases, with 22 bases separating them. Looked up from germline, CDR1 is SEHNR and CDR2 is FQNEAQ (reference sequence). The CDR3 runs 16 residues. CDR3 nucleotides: TGTGCCAGCAGCTTAGTAGGTCCGATCCGCTCGGGTTGGCAGTTCTTC. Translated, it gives CASSLVGPIRSGWQFF. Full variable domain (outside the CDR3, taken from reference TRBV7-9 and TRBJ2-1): DTGVSQNPRHKITKRGQNVTFRCDPISEHNRLYWYRQTLGQGPEFLTYFQNEAQLEKSRLLSDRFSAERPKGSFSTLEIQRTEQGDSAMYLCASSLVGPIRSGWQFFGPGTRLTVL.

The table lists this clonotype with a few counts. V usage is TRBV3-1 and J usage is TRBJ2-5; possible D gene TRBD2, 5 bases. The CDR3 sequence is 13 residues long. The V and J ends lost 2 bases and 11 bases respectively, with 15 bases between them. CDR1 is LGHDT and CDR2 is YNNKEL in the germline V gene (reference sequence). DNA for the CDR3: TGTGCCAGCAGCCAACAGAGGGCTGGGGAGCAGTACTTC. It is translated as CASSQQRAGEQYF.